This T cell receptor (beta chain) was obtained from a study of blood T cells in healthy people across ages (dated by TCRdb to about 2015). Some background on the complete study: Template switching captured roughly one uniquely barcoded TCR beta cDNA molecule per two T cells in model experiments. Age-related changes in TCR beta repertoire diversity were measured in the study by deep sequencing normalized with unique cDNA molecular identifiers. The donors were split into four age groups: young (average about 15 years), middle-aged (roughly 39), aged (over 55) and long-lived (over 75). To avoid experimental bias, donors of different ages were spread randomly across the sequencing lanes. For two donors (one aged 18 to 30 and one aged 80 or older), the study analyzed two additional independent replicas of 1 million unique cDNA reads from the same blood draw. The paper as a whole reports these results and caveats: Compared with the aged group, the long-lived group had more naive CD4+ T cells, fewer expanded clones and increased TCR diversity, a pattern suggesting age selection. Conclusive comparison of naive and antigen-experienced compartments was prevented by the profiling of bulk unsorted PBMCs. Observed TCR beta diversity per million T cells fell roughly linearly with age, and a significant reduction was already apparent by age around 40. Because donor CMV infection status was unknown, age-related changes in expanded clonotypes were potentially confounded. There was a strong correlation between observed TCR beta diversity and the percentage of naive T cells measured by flow cytometry. Estimates of total diversity based on one million sequenced T cells were regarded as lower bounds and as underestimates.

This clonotype was observed a handful of times. Its antigen is not yet known. Per-base quality was not reported, and no clone a single base away is much larger than it. Receptor libraries were prepared by 5' RACE. TCRdb lists the instrument as Illumina HiSeq 2500. A second PCR of roughly 6 to 12 cycles was performed with a sample-barcoded 5' primer and a J-beta primer mix. A template-switch 5' adaptor carrying 12 random nucleotides introduced a unique molecular identifier onto each TCR beta cDNA molecule. Each sample yielded at least 3 million CDR3-containing paired-end reads. The Mint cDNA synthesis kit, primed by a TRBC-specific oligonucleotide, was used to synthesize first-strand cDNA from all RNA. Following uracil-DNA glycosylase treatment, all cDNA underwent a first 18-cycle PCR with the universal primers M1SS and BC2_uni_R. In the original analysis: For normalization, 1 million high-quality reads, each with a distinct molecular identifier, were randomly selected from each sample. Instead of being binned into consensus sequences, reads with shared molecular identifiers were discarded. MiTCR, run with a Q25 quality threshold and the strictest error-elimination algorithm, handled CDR3 identification, clonotype clustering and error correction. A nonparametric unseen species model with Euler transformation was used to estimate lower-bound total TCR beta diversity. The raw public data were reprocessed by TCRdb itself: fastp quality trimming at Q25, MiXCR clonotype calling, in-frame beta chains only. Identical CDR3 proteins give one entry, which carries the most common genes and DNA. TCRdb, rather than the study authors, made the V and J calls. The sample table shows about 290,000 distinct CDR3 sequences, and 27% are seen once. The ten top clones hold over 25% of the sample.

The roughly 38 donors, aged about 6 to 90 years, were systemically healthy Caucasian individuals from Russia. Approximately 11 milliliters of peripheral blood were drawn from each donor into EDTA-treated Vacutainer tubes. Ficoll-Paque density-gradient centrifugation was used to isolate PBMCs, with at least 7 million per sample. Trizol reagent was used to extract total RNA from PBMCs, with at least 6 micrograms per sample. For every donor, flow cytometry on a PBMC aliquot measured the percentage of naive CD45RAhigh/CD27high T cells. The receptor was derived from a woman aged 70 to 79 in good health. Sequenced: blood.

The nucleotide sequence reads as follows: TGTGCCAGCAGTTTATACCGTGAGCAGTTCTTC. Its amino acids are CASSLYREQFF. The V and J genes are TRBV12-3 or TRBV12-4 and TRBJ2-5, with the D segment identity uncertain. The J call may not be correct, given that the DNA end is closer to TRBJ2-1. The CDR3, from cysteine to phenylalanine, totals 11 residues. Only CDR3 DNA remains: 33 bases, in frame from the first base.